These 9 T cell receptor beta chains came from one sample sequenced in a study of human T cells and chemical hapten exposure. Time point denoted: patch test 1, 2 weeks after DPC sensitization. This sample's treatment: therapeutic diphenylcyclopropenone sensitization with weekly scalp DPC. TCRdb reprocessed the RACE reads via MiXCR and lists one record per CDR3 protein. In the table there are under 200,000 distinct CDR3 sequences, more than 12% of which are singletons. The source material was whole blood, sampled in connection with sensitization to the hapten diphenylcyclopropenone (DPC). Receptor source: a woman under 40 with alopecia areata. Some clones in this sample may be carry-over from other donors' samples.

The chain employs TRBV10-1 and TRBJ2-1; D ambiguous. The CDR3 has 12 amino acids. Trimming removed 8 bases from V and 1 base from J, with 6 bases in between. CDR1 and CDR2 from the germline V gene are WNHNN and SYGVQD (reference sequence). The CDR3 sequence: CASGSSYNEQFF. The DNA for the CDR3 is TGCGCCAGCGGCAGTTCCTACAATGAGCAGTTCTTC.

This clonotype was seen more than once but under ten times. For the CDR3, the DNA is TGTGCCACCCGGACTAGCGGGGTAGGCATTCAGTACTTC. This encodes CATRTSGVGIQYF. This chain uses TRBV28 with TRBJ2-4, with TRBD2 identical over 12 bases. The CDR3 spans 13 residues. Germline trimming cut 10 bases from V and 9 bases from J; bases unmatched to any gene: 7. The V gene's germline CDR1 is MDHEN and CDR2 SYDVKM. Full variable domain (outside the CDR3, taken from reference TRBV28 and TRBJ2-4): DVKVTQSSRYLVKRTGEKVFLECVQDMDHENMFWYRQDPGLGLRLIYFSYDVKMKEKGDIPEGYSVSREKKERFSLILESASTNQTSMYLCATRTSGVGIQYFGAGTRLSVL.

In this sample, this clonotype turned up a few times. The rearrangement uses TRBV5-5 and TRBJ1-5; 12 bases are shared with TRBD1. CDR1 and CDR2 (germline): SGHKS, YYEKEE (reference sequence). This CDR3 contains 16 residues. V was clipped by 1 base and J by 3 bases; unmatched bases: 2. The CDR3 is CASSLLGQGANQPQHF. The DNA for the CDR3 is TGTGCCAGCAGCTTGTTGGGACAGGGGGCCAATCAGCCCCAGCATTTT.

This clonotype was detected a few times. The V gene is TRBV14, the J gene TRBJ2-1, with unresolved D. V lost 1 base, J lost 3 bases, and 10 bases lay in between. Germline V gene sequence: CDR1 SGHDN, CDR2 FVKESK. This CDR3 is 15 amino acids long. The CDR3: CASSQGPNYYNEQFF. The CDR3 DNA is TGTGCCAGCAGCCAAGGGCCCAATTACTACAATGAGCAGTTCTTC. The full variable domain, with the rest looked up from reference TRBV14 and TRBJ2-1, is EAGVTQFPSHSVIEKGQTVTLRCDPISGHDNLYWYRRVMGKEIKFLLHFVKESKQDESGMPNNRFLAERTGGTYSTLKVQPAELEDSGVYFCASSQGPNYYNEQFFGPGTRLTVL.

The V call is TRBV29-1, the J call TRBJ1-1; 8 bases fit TRBD1. The V segment lost 7 bases and the J segment 1 base; nucleotides outside the gene matches: 8. This CDR3 has 14 amino acids. In germline, CDR1 is SQVTM, CDR2 ANQGSEA. In DNA form, the CDR3 reads TGCAGCGCGTCAGGGGGCTCCGCGAACACTGAAGCTTTCTTT. Residues: CSASGGSANTEAFF.

V usage is TRBV2 and J usage is TRBJ2-7; unclear D gene. The V and J ends lost 6 bases and 6 bases respectively, with 6 bases between them. Germline assignment: CDR1 SNHLY and CDR2 FYNNEI. The CDR3 sequence is 10 residues long. The CDR3 sequence: CASRGGEQYF. DNA for the CDR3: TGTGCCAGCAGGGGTGGCGAGCAGTACTTC.

This clonotype was seen at least ten times. The chain carries TRBV14 and TRBJ1-1; no clear D. The CDR3 runs 13 residues. Germline V gene sequence: CDR1 SGHDN, CDR2 FVKESK. The ends were cut back, 5 bases at V and 0 bases at J, with 7 bases in the middle. In DNA, the CDR3 is TGTGCCAGCAGCTACGGGGTGAACACTGAAGCTTTCTTT. Its translation is CASSYGVNTEAFF. Looking up the rest from reference TRBV14 and TRBJ1-1 gives the full variable domain: EAGVTQFPSHSVIEKGQTVTLRCDPISGHDNLYWYRRVMGKEIKFLLHFVKESKQDESGMPNNRFLAERTGGTYSTLKVQPAELEDSGVYFCASSYGVNTEAFFGQGTRLTVV.

The chain uses TRBV20-1 and TRBJ2-7, with D possibly being TRBD2 (7 bases). Germline CDR1 and CDR2: DFQATT and SNEGSKA (reference sequence). Trimming removed 6 bases at V and 5 bases at J, with 17 bases between. The length of the CDR3 is 13 residues. DNA of the CDR3: TGCAGTGCCGCACCCGGGGGGCAAAACGAGCAGTACTTC. Translating it yields CSAAPGGQNEQYF.

V and J are TRBV28 and TRBJ1-3, with 10 bases lining up with TRBD1. There are 17 residues in the CDR3. J was trimmed by 0 bases and V by 3 bases; bases with no gene match: 5. CDR1 is MDHEN, CDR2 SYDVKM, per germline. The CDR3 region is CASSLGQGLFSGNTIYF. The CDR3 DNA reads TGTGCCAGCAGTTTGGGACAGGGGCTCTTCTCTGGAAACACCATATATTTT.